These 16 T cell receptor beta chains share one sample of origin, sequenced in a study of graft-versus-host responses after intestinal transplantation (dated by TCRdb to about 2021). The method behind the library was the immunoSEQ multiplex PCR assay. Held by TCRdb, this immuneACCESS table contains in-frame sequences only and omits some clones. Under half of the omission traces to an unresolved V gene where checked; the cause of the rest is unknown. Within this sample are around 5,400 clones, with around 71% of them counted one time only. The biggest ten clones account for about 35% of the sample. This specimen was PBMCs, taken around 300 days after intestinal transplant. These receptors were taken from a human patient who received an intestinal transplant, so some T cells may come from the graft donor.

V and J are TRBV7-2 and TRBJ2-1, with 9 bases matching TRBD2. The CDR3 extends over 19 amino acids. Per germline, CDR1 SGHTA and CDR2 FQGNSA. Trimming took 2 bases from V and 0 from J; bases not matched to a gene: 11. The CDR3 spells CASSLFASGVFSSYNEQFF. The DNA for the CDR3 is TGTGCCAGCAGCTTATTCGCTAGCGGGGTATTCAGCTCCTACAATGAGCAGTTCTTC.

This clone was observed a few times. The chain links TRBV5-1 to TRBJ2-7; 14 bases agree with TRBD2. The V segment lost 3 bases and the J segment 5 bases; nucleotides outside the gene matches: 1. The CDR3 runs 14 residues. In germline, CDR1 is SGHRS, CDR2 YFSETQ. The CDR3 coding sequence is TGCGCCAGCAGCTGGACTAGCGGGGGGAACGAGCAGTACTTC. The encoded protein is CASSWTSGGNEQYF.

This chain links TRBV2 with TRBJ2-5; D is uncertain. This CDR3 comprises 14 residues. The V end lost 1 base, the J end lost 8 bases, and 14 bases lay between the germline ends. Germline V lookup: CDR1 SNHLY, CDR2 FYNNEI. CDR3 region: CASSEDYSTGTQYF. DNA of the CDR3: TGTGCCAGCAGTGAAGACTACTCAACGGGTACCCAGTACTTC.

Here the CDR3 reads CASSPHLYRDNQPQHF. The DNA of the CDR3 is TGTGCCAGCAGTCCACACCTCTACCGAGACAATCAGCCCCAGCATTTT. The chain is built from TRBV27 and TRBJ1-5; the D is unclear. Deletions cut 5 bases from V and 3 bases from J, with 17 bases between. The CDR3 covers 16 residues. Germline CDR1 is MNHEY and CDR2 is SMNVEV (reference sequence).

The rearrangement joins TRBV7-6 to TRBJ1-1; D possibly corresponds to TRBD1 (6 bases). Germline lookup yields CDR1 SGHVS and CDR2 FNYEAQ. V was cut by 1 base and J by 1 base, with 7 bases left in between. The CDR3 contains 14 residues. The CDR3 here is CASSLVQGNTEAFF. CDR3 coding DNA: TGTGCCAGCAGCTTAGTACAGGGGAACACTGAAGCTTTCTTT.

The CDR3 sequence is CASSPTASGYGYTF. The CDR3 bases are TGTGCCAGCAGCCCAACAGCGTCGGGCTATGGCTACACCTTC. The rearrangement links TRBV11-3 to TRBJ1-2; D is uncertain. Looked up from germline, CDR1 is SGHNT and CDR2 is YENEEA. Trimming stripped 5 bases from V and 4 bases from J, with 14 bases between. The CDR3 has 14 residues.

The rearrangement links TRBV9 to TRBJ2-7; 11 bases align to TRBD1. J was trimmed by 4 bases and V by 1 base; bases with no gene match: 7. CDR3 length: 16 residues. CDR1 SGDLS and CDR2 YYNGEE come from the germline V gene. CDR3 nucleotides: TGTGCCAGCAGCGTATCGGGACAGGGGGACTGTTACGAGCAGTACTTC. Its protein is CASSVSGQGDCYEQYF.

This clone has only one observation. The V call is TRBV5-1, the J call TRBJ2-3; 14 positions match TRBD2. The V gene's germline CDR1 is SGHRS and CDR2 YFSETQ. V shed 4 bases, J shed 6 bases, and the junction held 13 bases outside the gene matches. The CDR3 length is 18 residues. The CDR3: CASSLLTSGGVSPDTQYF. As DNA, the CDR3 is TGCGCCAGCAGCCTGTTGACTAGCGGGGGGGTATCCCCGGATACGCAGTATTTT.

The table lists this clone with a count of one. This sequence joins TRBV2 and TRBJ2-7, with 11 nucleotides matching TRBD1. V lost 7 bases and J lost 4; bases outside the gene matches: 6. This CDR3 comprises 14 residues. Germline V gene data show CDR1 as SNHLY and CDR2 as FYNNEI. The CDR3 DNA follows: TGTGCCAGCATGGGGGACAGGGGGATGTACGAGCAGTACTTC. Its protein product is CASMGDRGMYEQYF.

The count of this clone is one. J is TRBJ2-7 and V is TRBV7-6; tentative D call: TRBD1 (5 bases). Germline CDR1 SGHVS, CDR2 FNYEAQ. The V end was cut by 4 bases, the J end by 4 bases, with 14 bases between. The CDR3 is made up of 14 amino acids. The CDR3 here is CASSSGAGRYEQYF. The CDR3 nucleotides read TGTGCCAGCAGCTCTGGGGCAGGGCGGTACGAGCAGTACTTC.

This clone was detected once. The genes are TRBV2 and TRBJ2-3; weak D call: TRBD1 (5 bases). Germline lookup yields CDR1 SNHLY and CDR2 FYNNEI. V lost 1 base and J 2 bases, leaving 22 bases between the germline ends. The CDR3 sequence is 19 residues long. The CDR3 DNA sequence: TGTGCCAGCAGTGAAGACCCCCTCTTAATGGACACCTACACAGATACGCAGTATTTT. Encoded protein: CASSEDPLLMDTYTDTQYF.

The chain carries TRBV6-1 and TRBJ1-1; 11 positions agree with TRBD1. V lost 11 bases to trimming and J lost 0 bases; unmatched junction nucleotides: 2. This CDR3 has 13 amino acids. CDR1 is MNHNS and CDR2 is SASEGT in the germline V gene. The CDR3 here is CAGQGAMNTEAFF. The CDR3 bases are TGTGCCGGACAGGGGGCGATGAACACTGAAGCTTTCTTT.

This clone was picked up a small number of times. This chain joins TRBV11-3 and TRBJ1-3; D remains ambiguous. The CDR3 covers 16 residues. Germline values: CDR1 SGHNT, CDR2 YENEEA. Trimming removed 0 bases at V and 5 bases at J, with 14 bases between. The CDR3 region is CASSLEGPRRRNTIYF. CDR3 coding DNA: TGTGCCAGCAGCTTAGAGGGCCCGCGCCGCAGAAACACCATATATTTT. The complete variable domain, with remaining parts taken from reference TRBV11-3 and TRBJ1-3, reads EAGVVQSPRYKIIEKKQPVAFWCNPISGHNTLYWYLQNLGQGPELLIRYENEEAVDDSQLPKDRFSAERLKGVDSTLKIQPAELGDSAVYLCASSLEGPRRRNTIYFGEGSWLTVV.

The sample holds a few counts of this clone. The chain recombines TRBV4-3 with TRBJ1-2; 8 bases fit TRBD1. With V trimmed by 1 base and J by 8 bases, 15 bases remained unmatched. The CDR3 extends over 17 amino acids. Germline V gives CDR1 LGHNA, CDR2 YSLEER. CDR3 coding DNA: TGCGCCAGCAGCCAAGTGTGGGTTTGGCAGGGGGCAGGAGGCTACACCTTC. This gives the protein CASSQVWVWQGAGGYTF.

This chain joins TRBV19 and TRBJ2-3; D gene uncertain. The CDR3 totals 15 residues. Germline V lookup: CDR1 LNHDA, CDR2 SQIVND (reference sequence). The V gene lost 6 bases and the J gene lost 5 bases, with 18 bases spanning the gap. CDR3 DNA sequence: TGTGCCAGTAGGAATGGCGGAGCCGCTGGAGATACGCAGTATTTT. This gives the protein CASRNGGAAGDTQYF.

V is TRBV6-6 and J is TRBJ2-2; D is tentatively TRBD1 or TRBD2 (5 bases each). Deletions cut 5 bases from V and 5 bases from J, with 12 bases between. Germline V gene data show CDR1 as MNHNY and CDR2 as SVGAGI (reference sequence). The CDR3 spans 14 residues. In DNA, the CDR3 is TGTGCCAGCAGTGTGTTAGAGGGGACCGGGGAGCTGTTTTTT. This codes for CASSVLEGTGELFF.